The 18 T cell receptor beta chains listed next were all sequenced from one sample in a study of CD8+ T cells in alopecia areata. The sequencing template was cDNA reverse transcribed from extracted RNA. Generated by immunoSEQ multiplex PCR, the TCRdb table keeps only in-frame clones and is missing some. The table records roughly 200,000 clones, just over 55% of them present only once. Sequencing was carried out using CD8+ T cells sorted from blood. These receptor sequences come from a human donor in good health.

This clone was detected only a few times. In DNA form, the CDR3 reads TGCAGCGGATGGACAGGGGTAGAGGATTTCTTT. This sequence encodes CSGWTGVEDFF. The chain has TRBV29-1 and TRBJ1-1, with 9 bases aligning to TRBD1. V was clipped by 7 bases and J by 13 bases; unmatched bases: 10. This CDR3 is built from 11 residues. Germline-derived CDR1 and CDR2 are SQVTM and ANQGSEA.

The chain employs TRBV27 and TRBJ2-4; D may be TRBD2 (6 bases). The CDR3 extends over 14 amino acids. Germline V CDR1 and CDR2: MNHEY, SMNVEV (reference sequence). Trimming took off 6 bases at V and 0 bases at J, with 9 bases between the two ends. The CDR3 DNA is TGTGCCAGCAGGGCGGGGCTAGCCAAAAACATTCAGTACTTC. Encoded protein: CASRAGLAKNIQYF.

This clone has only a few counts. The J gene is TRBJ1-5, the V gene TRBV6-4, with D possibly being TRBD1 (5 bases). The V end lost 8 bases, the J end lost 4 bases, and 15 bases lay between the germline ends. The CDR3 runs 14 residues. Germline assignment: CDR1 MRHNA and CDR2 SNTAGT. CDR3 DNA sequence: TGTGCCAGCCAGAGAGGGGAAGAAAATCAGCCCCAGCATTTT. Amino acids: CASQRGEENQPQHF.

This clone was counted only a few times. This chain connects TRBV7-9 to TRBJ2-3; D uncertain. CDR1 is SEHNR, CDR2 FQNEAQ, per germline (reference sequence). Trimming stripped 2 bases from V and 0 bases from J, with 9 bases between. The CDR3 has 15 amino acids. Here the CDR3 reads CASSLRRSSTDTQYF. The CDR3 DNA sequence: TGTGCCAGCAGCTTAAGACGGTCTAGCACAGATACGCAGTATTTT.

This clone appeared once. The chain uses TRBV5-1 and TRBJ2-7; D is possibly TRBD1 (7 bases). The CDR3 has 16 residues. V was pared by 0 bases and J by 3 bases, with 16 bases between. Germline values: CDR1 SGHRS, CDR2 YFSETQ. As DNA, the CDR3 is TGCGCCAGCAGCTTGGATTGGTCAGGGGGAGGCTACGAGCAGTACTTC. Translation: CASSLDWSGGGYEQYF. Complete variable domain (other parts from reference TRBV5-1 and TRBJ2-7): KAGVTQTPRYLIKTRGQQVTLSCSPISGHRSVSWYQQTPGQGLQFLFEYFSETQRNKGNFPGRFSGRQFSNSRSEMNVSTLELGDSALYLCASSLDWSGGGYEQYFGPGTRLTVT.

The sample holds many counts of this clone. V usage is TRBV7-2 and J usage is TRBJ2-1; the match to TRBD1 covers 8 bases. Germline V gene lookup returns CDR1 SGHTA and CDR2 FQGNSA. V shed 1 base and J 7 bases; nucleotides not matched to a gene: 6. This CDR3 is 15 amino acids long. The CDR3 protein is CASSLEWDRRNEQFF. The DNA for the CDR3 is TGTGCCAGCAGCTTAGAGTGGGACAGGAGGAATGAGCAGTTCTTC.

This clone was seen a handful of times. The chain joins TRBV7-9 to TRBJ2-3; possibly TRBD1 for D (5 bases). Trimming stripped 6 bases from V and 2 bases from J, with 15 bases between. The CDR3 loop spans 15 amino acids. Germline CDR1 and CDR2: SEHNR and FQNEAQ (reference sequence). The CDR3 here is CASRSRQTLTDTQYF. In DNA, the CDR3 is TGTGCCAGCAGATCGAGACAGACACTCACAGATACGCAGTATTTT.

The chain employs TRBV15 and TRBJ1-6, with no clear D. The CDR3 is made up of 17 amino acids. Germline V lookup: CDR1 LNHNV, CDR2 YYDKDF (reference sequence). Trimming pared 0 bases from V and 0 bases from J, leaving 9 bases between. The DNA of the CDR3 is TGTGCCACCAGCAGAGAACCAGGTAGCTCCTATAATTCACCCCTCCACTTT. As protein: CATSREPGSSYNSPLHF.

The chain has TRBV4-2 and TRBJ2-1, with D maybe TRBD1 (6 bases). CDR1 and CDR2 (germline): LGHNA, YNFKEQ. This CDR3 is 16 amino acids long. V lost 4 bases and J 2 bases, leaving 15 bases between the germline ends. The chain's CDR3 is CASSLADEGAYNEQFF. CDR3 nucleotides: TGTGCCAGCAGCCTGGCCGACGAGGGGGCCTACAATGAGCAGTTCTTC.

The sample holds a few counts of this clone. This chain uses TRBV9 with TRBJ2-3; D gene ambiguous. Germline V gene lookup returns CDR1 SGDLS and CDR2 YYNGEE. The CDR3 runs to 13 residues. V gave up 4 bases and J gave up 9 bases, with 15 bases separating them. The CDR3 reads CASSPPLTVTQYF. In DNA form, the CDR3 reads TGTGCCAGCAGCCCGCCCCTTACCGTAACGCAGTATTTT. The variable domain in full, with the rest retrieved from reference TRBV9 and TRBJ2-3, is DSGVTQTPKHLITATGQRVTLRCSPRSGDLSVYWYQQSLDQGLQFLIQYYNGEERAKGNILERFSAQQFPDLHSELNLSSLELGDSALYFCASSPPLTVTQYFGPGTRLTVL.

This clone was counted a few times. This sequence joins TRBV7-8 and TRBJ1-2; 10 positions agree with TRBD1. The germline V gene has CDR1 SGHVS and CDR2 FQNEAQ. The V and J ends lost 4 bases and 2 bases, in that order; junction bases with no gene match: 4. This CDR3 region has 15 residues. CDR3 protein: CASSSGQGINYGYTF. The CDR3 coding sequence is TGTGCCAGCAGCTCGGGACAGGGGATCAACTATGGCTACACCTTC.

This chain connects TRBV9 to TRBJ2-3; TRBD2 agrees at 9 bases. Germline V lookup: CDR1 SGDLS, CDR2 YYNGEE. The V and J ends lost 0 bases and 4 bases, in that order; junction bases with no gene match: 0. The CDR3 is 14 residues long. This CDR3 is CASSVASGADTQYF. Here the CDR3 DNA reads TGTGCCAGCAGCGTAGCTAGCGGGGCAGATACGCAGTATTTT.

CDR3 protein: CASSAGRSEAFF. CDR3 coding DNA: TGTGCCAGCAGCGCCGGGCGGTCTGAAGCTTTCTTT. This chain uses TRBV9 with TRBJ1-1, with unresolved D. V was shortened by 3 bases and J by 6 bases, with 9 bases between the two germline ends. There are 12 residues in the CDR3. The germline gives CDR1 SGDLS, CDR2 YYNGEE.

CDR3 protein: CASSSTSHEQYF. As DNA, the CDR3 is TGTGCCAGCAGCTCGACATCCCACGAGCAGTACTTC. V and J are TRBV7-9 and TRBJ2-7, with D uncertain. Trimming left V 4 bases short and J 5 bases short, with 9 bases between. The V gene's germline CDR1 is SEHNR and CDR2 FQNEAQ (reference sequence). The CDR3 consists of 12 residues.

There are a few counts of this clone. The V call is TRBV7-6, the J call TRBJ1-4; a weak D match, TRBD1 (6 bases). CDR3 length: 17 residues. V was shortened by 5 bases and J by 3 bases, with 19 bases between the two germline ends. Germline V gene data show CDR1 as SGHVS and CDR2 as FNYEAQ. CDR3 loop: CASSPTLLTGANEKLFF. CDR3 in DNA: TGTGCCAGCAGCCCCACCCTCCTGACAGGAGCTAATGAAAAACTGTTTTTT. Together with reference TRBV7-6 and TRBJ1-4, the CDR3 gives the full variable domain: GAGVSQSPRYKVTKRGQDVALRCDPISGHVSLYWYRQALGQGPEFLTYFNYEAQQDKSGLPNDRFSAERPEGSISTLTIQRTEQRDSAMYRCASSPTLLTGANEKLFFGSGTQLSVL.

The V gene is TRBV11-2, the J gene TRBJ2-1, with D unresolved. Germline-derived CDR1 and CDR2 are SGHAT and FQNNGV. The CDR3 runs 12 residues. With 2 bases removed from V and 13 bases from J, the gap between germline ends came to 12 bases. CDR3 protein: CASSLIQAGQFF. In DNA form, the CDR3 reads TGTGCCAGCAGCTTAATCCAGGCCGGTCAGTTCTTC.

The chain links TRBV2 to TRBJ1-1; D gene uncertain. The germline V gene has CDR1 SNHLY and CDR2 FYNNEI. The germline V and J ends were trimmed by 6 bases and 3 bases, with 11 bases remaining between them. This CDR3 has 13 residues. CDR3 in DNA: TGTGCCAGCAGGTCGGGCAGCTACACTGAAGCTTTCTTT. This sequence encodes CASRSGSYTEAFF.

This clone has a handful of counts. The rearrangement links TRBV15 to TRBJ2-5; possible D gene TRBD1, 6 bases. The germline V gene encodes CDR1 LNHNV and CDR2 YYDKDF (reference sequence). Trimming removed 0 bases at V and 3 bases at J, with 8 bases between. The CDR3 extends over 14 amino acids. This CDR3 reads CATSRDWTEETQYF. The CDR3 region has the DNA TGTGCCACCAGCAGAGATTGGACAGAAGAGACCCAGTACTTC.